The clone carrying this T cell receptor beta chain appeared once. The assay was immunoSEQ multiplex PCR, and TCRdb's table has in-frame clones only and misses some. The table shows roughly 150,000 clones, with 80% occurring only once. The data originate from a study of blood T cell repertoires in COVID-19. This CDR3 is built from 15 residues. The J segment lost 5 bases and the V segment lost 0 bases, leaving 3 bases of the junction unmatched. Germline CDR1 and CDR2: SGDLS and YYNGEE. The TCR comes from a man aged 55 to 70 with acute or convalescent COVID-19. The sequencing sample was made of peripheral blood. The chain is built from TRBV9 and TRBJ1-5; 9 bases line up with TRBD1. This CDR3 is CASSVVRTGDQPQHF. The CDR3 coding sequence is TGTGCCAGCAGCGTAGTTCGGACAGGGGATCAGCCCCAGCATTTT. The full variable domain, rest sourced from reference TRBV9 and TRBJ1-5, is DSGVTQTPKHLITATGQRVTLRCSPRSGDLSVYWYQQSLDQGLQFLIQYYNGEERAKGNILERFSAQQFPDLHSELNLSSLELGDSALYFCASSVVRTGDQPQHFGDGTRLSIL.